These 16 T cell receptor beta chains share one sample of origin, sequenced in a study of OX40 agonist ivuxolimab in advanced cancers. Libraries were prepared by immunoSEQ multiplex PCR; TCRdb keeps only in-frame clonotypes and omits some of them. Among 120,000 or so clones listed, just under 95% were seen once. The material sequenced was CD4+ or CD8+ T cells sorted from blood, taken in a trial of the OX40 agonist ivuxolimab. These receptor sequences come from an adult with an advanced solid tumor such as melanoma, head and neck, liver or kidney cancer.

The chain combines TRBV28 with TRBJ1-1, with D hard to call. V gave up 8 bases and J gave up 2 bases, with 18 bases separating them. Per the germline V gene, CDR1 is MDHEN and CDR2 is SYDVKM. The CDR3 is 15 amino acids. The CDR3 nucleotides are TGTGCCAGCCCCTCATCCGGGCTCCATAACACTGAAGCTTTCTTT. Amino acid sequence: CASPSSGLHNTEAFF.

The rearrangement joins TRBV7-2 to TRBJ2-3, with 7 bases fitting TRBD1. The CDR3 is made up of 16 amino acids. With V trimmed by 1 base and J by 0 bases, 4 bases remained unmatched. Germline CDR1 and CDR2: SGHTA and FQGNSA. The CDR3 nucleotides are TGTGCCAGCAGCTTAGAGGGGGCAACTAGCACAGATACGCAGTATTTT. Translation gives CASSLEGATSTDTQYF.

DNA for the CDR3: TGCGCCAGCAGCTCGCAGCTAGGAATCTCGACAGATACGCAGTATTTT. This gives the protein CASSSQLGISTDTQYF. The chain combines TRBV5-1 with TRBJ2-3; D remains ambiguous. Germline CDR1 SGHRS, CDR2 YFSETQ. The CDR3 totals 16 residues. The V and J ends lost 3 bases and 3 bases respectively, with 17 bases between them.

The chain is built from TRBV19 and TRBJ1-2; 7 nucleotides agree with TRBD1. Germline loops: CDR1 LNHDA, CDR2 SQIVND (reference sequence). The CDR3 totals 15 residues. The V and J ends lost 8 bases and 11 bases, in that order; junction bases with no gene match: 20. The CDR3 region has the DNA TGTGCCAGTTGGGACCCGGGACAGAGTCATAGAAGGTACACCTTC. Translating it yields CASWDPGQSHRRYTF.

The chain couples TRBV5-4 to TRBJ2-7; 8 bases agree with TRBD1. Germline-derived CDR1 and CDR2 are SGHNT and YYREEE (reference sequence). Trimming removed 4 bases from V and 4 bases from J; junction bases left unmatched: 13. The CDR3 runs 16 residues. The chain's CDR3 is CASSPGGSGRPYEQYF. CDR3 nucleotides: TGTGCCAGCAGCCCAGGGGGCAGTGGGCGCCCATACGAGCAGTACTTC. The full variable domain, completed using reference TRBV5-4 and TRBJ2-7, is ETGVTQSPTHLIKTRGQQVTLRCSSQSGHNTVSWYQQALGQGPQFIFQYYREEENGRGNFPPRFSGLQFPNYSSELNVNALELDDSALYLCASSPGGSGRPYEQYFGPGTRLTVT.

The chain links TRBV5-1 to TRBJ2-3; D is possibly TRBD1 (6 bases). Germline assignment: CDR1 SGHRS and CDR2 YFSETQ. The V gene lost 1 base and the J gene lost 4 bases, with 10 bases spanning the gap. CDR3 length equals 14 residues. In DNA form, the CDR3 reads TGCGCCAGCAGCTTGACGGCAGGGGCAGATACGCAGTATTTT. It is translated as CASSLTAGADTQYF.

V is TRBV5-1 and J is TRBJ2-2; D uncertain. The CDR3 consists of 16 residues. Deletions cut 3 bases from V and 0 bases from J, with 12 bases between. Germline V lookup: CDR1 SGHRS, CDR2 YFSETQ. In DNA form, the CDR3 reads TGCGCCAGCAGCTCCCGGTCCTCCGCGAACACCGGGGAGCTGTTTTTT. Residues: CASSSRSSANTGELFF. The variable domain in full, completed from reference TRBV5-1 and TRBJ2-2, reads KAGVTQTPRYLIKTRGQQVTLSCSPISGHRSVSWYQQTPGQGLQFLFEYFSETQRNKGNFPGRFSGRQFSNSRSEMNVSTLELGDSALYLCASSSRSSANTGELFFGEGSRLTVL.

The rearrangement uses TRBV7-2 and TRBJ2-5; no clear D. Germline lookup yields CDR1 SGHTA and CDR2 FQGNSA. Trimming removed 2 bases at V and 4 bases at J, with 11 bases between. This CDR3 is built from 14 residues. As DNA, the CDR3 is TGTGCCAGCAGCTTACTGACGCCTAGAGAGACCCAGTACTTC. Encoded protein: CASSLLTPRETQYF. The full variable domain, its missing parts supplied by reference TRBV7-2 and TRBJ2-5, is GAGVSQSPSNKVTEKGKDVELRCDPISGHTALYWYRQSLGQGLEFLIYFQGNSAPDKSGLPSDRFSAERTGGSVSTLTIQRTQQEDSAVYLCASSLLTPRETQYFGPGTRLLVL.

V is TRBV5-4 and J is TRBJ2-1; D is uncertain. Trimming left V 0 bases short and J 4 bases short, with 14 bases between. Germline V gene sequence: CDR1 SGHNT, CDR2 YYREEE (reference sequence). The CDR3 is 16 amino acids. In nucleotides, the CDR3 is TGTGCCAGCAGCTTGGTCTCCGGTCAGGCTTACAATGAGCAGTTCTTC. This sequence encodes CASSLVSGQAYNEQFF.

This chain uses TRBV5-1 with TRBJ2-5; D gene unclear. The CDR3 consists of 13 residues. V was trimmed by 0 bases and J by 5 bases, leaving 8 bases between them. Germline CDR1 reads SGHRS; CDR2 reads YFSETQ. CDR3 protein: CASSLVVGETQYF. CDR3 in DNA: TGCGCCAGCAGCTTGGTGGTCGGGGAGACCCAGTACTTC.

The chain has TRBV25-1 and TRBJ1-1; 8 positions agree with TRBD1. The CDR3 covers 14 residues. The germline CDR1 and CDR2 sequences are MGHDK and SYGVNS. V shed 6 bases and J 4 bases; nucleotides not matched to a gene: 7. CDR3 amino acids: CASRQTGAITEAFF. CDR3 nucleotides: TGTGCCAGCAGACAGACAGGGGCGATCACTGAAGCTTTCTTT.

V is TRBV28 and J is TRBJ1-2; D is uncertain. The germline gives CDR1 MDHEN, CDR2 SYDVKM. This CDR3 has 15 amino acids. V lost 2 bases and J lost 2, with 12 bases in between. The CDR3 DNA sequence: TGTGCCAGCAGTTTAGATCCAGGACTCAACTATGGCTACACCTTC. Protein sequence: CASSLDPGLNYGYTF.

The chain is built from TRBV6-5 and TRBJ2-4; no definite D call. CDR3 length equals 10 residues. CDR1 MNHEY and CDR2 SVGAGI come from the germline V gene. Trimming cost V 6 bases and J 5 bases, with 2 bases left between them. CDR3 coding DNA: TGTGCCAGCAGCGAAAACATTCAGTACTTC. Translated: CASSENIQYF.

The rearrangement links TRBV6-1 to TRBJ2-3, with D tentatively TRBD2 (7 bases). Germline lookup yields CDR1 MNHNS and CDR2 SASEGT. CDR3 length equals 13 residues. V lost 8 bases and J 8 bases, leaving 17 bases between the germline ends. Here the CDR3 reads CASRLAAGATQYF. The CDR3 DNA reads TGTGCCAGCCGACTAGCTGCGGGGGCTACGCAGTATTTT.

V usage is TRBV7-6 and J usage is TRBJ2-3; 7 bases agree with TRBD2. After removal of 5 bases from V and 2 bases from J, the junction contained 7 bases not matched to a gene. The CDR3 sequence is 15 residues long. CDR1 is SGHVS, CDR2 FNYEAQ, per germline. The chain's CDR3 is CASSTPREDTDTQYF. In nucleotides, the CDR3 is TGTGCCAGCAGCACGCCTCGGGAGGACACAGATACGCAGTATTTT.

The J gene is TRBJ2-2, the V gene TRBV29-1; 7 positions match TRBD2. Germline trimming cut 6 bases from V and 7 bases from J; bases unmatched to any gene: 14. Germline V gene lookup returns CDR1 SQVTM and CDR2 ANQGSEA. This CDR3 is built from 15 residues. DNA of the CDR3: TGCAGCGTGGAAATAGCGGGCAGAGTGGGCGGGGAGCTGTTTTTT. Its translation: CSVEIAGRVGGELFF.